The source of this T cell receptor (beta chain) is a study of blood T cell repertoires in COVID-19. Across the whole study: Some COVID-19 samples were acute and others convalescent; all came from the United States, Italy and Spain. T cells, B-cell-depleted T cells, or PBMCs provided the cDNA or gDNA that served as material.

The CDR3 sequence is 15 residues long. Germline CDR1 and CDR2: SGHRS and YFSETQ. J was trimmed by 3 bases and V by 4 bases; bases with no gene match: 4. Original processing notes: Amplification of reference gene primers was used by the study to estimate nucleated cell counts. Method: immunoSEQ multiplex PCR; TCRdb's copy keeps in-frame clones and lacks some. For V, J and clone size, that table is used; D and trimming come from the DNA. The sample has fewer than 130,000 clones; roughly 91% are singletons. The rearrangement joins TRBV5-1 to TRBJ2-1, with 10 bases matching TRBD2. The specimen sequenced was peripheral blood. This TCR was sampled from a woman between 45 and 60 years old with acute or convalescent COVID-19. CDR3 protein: CASSITSGNYNEQFF. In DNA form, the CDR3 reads TGCGCCAGCAGCATTACTAGCGGGAACTACAATGAGCAGTTCTTC.